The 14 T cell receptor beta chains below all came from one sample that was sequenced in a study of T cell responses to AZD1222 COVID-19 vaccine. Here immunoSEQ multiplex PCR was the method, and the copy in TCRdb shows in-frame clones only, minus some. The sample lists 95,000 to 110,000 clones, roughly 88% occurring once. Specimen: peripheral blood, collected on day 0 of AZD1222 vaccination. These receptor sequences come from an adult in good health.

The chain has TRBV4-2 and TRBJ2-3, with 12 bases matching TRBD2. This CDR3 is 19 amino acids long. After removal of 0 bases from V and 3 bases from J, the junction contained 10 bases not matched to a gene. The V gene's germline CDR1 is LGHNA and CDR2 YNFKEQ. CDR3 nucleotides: TGTGCCAGCAGCCAAGAAAGTGGTCTAGCGGGGGGGCGGACAGATACGCAGTATTTT. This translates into CASSQESGLAGGRTDTQYF.

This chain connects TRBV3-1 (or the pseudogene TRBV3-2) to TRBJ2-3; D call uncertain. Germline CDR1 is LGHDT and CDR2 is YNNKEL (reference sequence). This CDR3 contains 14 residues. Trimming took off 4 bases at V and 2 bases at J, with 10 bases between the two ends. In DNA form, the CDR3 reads TGTGCCAGCAGCCCCAAACTTAACACAGATACGCAGTATTTT. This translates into CASSPKLNTDTQYF.

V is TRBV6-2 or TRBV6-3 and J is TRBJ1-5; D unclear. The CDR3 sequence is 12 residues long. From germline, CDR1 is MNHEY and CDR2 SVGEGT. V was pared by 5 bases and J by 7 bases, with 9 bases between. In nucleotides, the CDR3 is TGTGCCAGCAGTACCACCCTCCAGCCCCAGCATTTT. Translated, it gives CASSTTLQPQHF.

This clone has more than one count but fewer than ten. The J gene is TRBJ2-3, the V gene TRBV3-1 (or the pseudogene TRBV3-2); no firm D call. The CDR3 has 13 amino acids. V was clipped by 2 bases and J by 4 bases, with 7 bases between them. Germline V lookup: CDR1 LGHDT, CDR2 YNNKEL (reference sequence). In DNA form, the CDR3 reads TGTGCCAGCAGCCAACAAGTTGCAGATACGCAGTATTTT. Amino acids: CASSQQVADTQYF.

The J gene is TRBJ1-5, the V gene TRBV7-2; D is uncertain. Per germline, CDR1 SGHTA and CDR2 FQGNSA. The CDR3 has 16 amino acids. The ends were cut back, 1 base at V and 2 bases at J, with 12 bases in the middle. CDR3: CASSLVWGGGNQPQHF. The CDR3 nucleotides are TGTGCCAGCAGCTTAGTATGGGGAGGTGGCAATCAGCCCCAGCATTTT.

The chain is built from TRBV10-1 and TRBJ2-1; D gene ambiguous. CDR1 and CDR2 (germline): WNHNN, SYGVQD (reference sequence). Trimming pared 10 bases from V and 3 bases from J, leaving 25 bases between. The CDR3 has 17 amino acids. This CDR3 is CATSDGSPASVYNEQFF. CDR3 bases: TGCGCCACCTCGGACGGGTCCCCTGCTTCGGTCTACAATGAGCAGTTCTTC.

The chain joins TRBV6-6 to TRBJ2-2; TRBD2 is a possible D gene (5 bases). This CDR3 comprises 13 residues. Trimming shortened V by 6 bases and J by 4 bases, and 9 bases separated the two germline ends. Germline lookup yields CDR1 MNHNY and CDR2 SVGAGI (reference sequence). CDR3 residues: CASRSGPTGELFF. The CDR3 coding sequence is TGTGCCAGCAGAAGCGGACCCACCGGGGAGCTGTTTTTT.

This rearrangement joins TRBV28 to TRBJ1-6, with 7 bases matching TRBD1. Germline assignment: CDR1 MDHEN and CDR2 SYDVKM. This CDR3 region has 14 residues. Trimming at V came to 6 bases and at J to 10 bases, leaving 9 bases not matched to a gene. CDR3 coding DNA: TGTGCCAGCAGGGAGGGGGCCGGCAGATCACCCCTCCACTTT. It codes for CASREGAGRSPLHF. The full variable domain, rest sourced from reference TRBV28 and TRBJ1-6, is DVKVTQSSRYLVKRTGEKVFLECVQDMDHENMFWYRQDPGLGLRLIYFSYDVKMKEKGDIPEGYSVSREKKERFSLILESASTNQTSMYLCASREGAGRSPLHFGNGTRLTVT.

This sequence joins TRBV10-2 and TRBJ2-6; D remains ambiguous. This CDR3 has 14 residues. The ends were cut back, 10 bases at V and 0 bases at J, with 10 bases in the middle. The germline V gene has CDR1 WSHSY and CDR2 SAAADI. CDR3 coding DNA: TGCGCCACCGCCCCCTCCTCTGGGGCCAACGTCCTGACTTTC. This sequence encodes CATAPSSGANVLTF.

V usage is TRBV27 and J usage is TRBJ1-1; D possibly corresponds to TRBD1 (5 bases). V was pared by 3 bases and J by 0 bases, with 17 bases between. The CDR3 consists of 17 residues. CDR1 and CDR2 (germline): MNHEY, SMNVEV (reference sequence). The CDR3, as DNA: TGTGCCAGCAGTTTTTCTTTTAATGGGGCAATGAACACTGAAGCTTTCTTT. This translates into CASSFSFNGAMNTEAFF.

CDR3 in amino acids: CASSLAGGRDIQYF. As DNA, the CDR3 is TGTGCCAGCAGCTTGGCAGGGGGGAGAGACATTCAGTACTTC. The chain links TRBV5-6 to TRBJ2-4; TRBD1 might be the D (7 bases). V was shortened by 0 bases and J by 8 bases, with 12 bases between the two germline ends. Germline CDR1 and CDR2: SGHDT and YYEEEE. The CDR3 runs to 14 residues.

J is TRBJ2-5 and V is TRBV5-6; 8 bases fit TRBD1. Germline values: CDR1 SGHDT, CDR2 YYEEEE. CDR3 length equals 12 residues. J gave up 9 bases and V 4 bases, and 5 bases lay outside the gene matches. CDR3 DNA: TGTGCCAGCAGCCGGACAGGGTTGGCCCAGTACTTC. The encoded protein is CASSRTGLAQYF.

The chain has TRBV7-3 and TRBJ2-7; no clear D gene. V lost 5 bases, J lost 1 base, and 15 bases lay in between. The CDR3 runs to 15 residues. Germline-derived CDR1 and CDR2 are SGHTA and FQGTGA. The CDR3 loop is CASSPSPVVSYEQYF. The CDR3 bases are TGTGCCAGCAGCCCTTCTCCAGTCGTTTCCTACGAGCAGTACTTC.

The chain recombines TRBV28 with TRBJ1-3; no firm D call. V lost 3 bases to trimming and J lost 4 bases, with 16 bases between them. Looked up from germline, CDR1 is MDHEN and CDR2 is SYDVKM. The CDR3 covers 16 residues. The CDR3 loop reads CASSFLRARTGNTIYF. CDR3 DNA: TGTGCCAGCAGTTTTCTTCGGGCGCGCACCGGAAACACCATATATTTT.